Following are 6 T cell receptor beta chains from one sample sequenced in a study of OX40 agonist ivuxolimab in advanced cancers. Only in-frame clones appear in the TCRdb table, and some are missing; sequencing was by immunoSEQ multiplex PCR. The sample consists of about 26,000 clones, about 85% of them appearing once. Sequences were derived from CD4+ or CD8+ T cells sorted from blood, sampled in a trial of the OX40 agonist ivuxolimab. These receptors all stem from an adult with an advanced solid tumor such as melanoma, head and neck, liver or kidney cancer.

By proportion, this clone is medium-sized. The identical CDR3 is also encoded by other nucleotide sequences in the sample. V and J are TRBV4-1 and TRBJ2-7, with 8 positions matching TRBD1. Trimming removed 1 base from V and 4 bases from J; junction bases left unmatched: 0. This CDR3 has 13 amino acids. CDR1 and CDR2 from the germline V gene are MGHRA and YSYEKL. The CDR3 here is CASSQGTGYEQYF. CDR3 coding DNA: TGCGCCAGCAGCCAAGGGACAGGGTACGAGCAGTACTTC.

This chain connects TRBV9 to TRBJ1-2; unclear D gene. This CDR3 is built from 12 residues. Trimming removed 6 bases from V and 7 bases from J, with 13 bases in between. Per the germline V gene, CDR1 is SGDLS and CDR2 is YYNGEE. The CDR3 nucleotides are TGTGCCAGCACCCCCGTGCGGAGTGGCTACACCTTC. It translates to CASTPVRSGYTF.

The CDR3 sequence: CASTLEGADGYTF. The DNA for the CDR3 is TGTGCCAGCACTCTGGAGGGGGCCGATGGCTACACCTTC. This chain links TRBV7-9 with TRBJ1-2; 7 bases fit TRBD1. Germline V lookup: CDR1 SEHNR, CDR2 FQNEAQ (reference sequence). Losses at the gene ends were 7 bases for V and 6 bases for J; bases not matched to a gene: 8. This CDR3 is built from 13 residues.

The rearrangement joins TRBV7-8 to TRBJ2-5, with D unresolved. Trimming took 4 bases from V and 0 from J, leaving 9 bases between them. This CDR3 contains 14 residues. The germline gives CDR1 SGHVS, CDR2 FQNEAQ. For the CDR3, the DNA is TGTGCCAGCAGCTCCCAGTTGTACCAAGAGACCCAGTACTTC. Translation gives CASSSQLYQETQYF. Complete variable domain (other parts from reference TRBV7-8 and TRBJ2-5): GAGVSQSPRYKVAKRGQDVALRCDPISGHVSLFWYQQALGQGPEFLTYFQNEAQLDKSGLPSDRFFAERPEGSVSTLKIQRTQQEDSAVYLCASSSQLYQETQYFGPGTRLLVL.

The chain joins TRBV27 to TRBJ2-7; TRBD2 aligns across 8 bases. Germline CDR1 is MNHEY and CDR2 is SMNVEV (reference sequence). J gave up 0 bases and V 5 bases, and 3 bases lay outside the gene matches. The CDR3 is made up of 14 amino acids. CDR3 nucleotide sequence: TGTGCCAGCAGTGCAGCGGGGGCCTCCTACGAGCAGTACTTC. It codes for CASSAAGASYEQYF.

The rearrangement joins TRBV7-3 to TRBJ2-7, with a weak D call TRBD2 (6 bases). CDR1 and CDR2 from the germline V gene are SGHTA and FQGTGA. Trimming removed 2 bases at V and 0 bases at J, with 8 bases between. The CDR3 is 14 amino acids. The CDR3 reads CASSLVGSSYEQYF. DNA of the CDR3: TGTGCCAGCAGCTTAGTCGGGAGCTCCTACGAGCAGTACTTC.